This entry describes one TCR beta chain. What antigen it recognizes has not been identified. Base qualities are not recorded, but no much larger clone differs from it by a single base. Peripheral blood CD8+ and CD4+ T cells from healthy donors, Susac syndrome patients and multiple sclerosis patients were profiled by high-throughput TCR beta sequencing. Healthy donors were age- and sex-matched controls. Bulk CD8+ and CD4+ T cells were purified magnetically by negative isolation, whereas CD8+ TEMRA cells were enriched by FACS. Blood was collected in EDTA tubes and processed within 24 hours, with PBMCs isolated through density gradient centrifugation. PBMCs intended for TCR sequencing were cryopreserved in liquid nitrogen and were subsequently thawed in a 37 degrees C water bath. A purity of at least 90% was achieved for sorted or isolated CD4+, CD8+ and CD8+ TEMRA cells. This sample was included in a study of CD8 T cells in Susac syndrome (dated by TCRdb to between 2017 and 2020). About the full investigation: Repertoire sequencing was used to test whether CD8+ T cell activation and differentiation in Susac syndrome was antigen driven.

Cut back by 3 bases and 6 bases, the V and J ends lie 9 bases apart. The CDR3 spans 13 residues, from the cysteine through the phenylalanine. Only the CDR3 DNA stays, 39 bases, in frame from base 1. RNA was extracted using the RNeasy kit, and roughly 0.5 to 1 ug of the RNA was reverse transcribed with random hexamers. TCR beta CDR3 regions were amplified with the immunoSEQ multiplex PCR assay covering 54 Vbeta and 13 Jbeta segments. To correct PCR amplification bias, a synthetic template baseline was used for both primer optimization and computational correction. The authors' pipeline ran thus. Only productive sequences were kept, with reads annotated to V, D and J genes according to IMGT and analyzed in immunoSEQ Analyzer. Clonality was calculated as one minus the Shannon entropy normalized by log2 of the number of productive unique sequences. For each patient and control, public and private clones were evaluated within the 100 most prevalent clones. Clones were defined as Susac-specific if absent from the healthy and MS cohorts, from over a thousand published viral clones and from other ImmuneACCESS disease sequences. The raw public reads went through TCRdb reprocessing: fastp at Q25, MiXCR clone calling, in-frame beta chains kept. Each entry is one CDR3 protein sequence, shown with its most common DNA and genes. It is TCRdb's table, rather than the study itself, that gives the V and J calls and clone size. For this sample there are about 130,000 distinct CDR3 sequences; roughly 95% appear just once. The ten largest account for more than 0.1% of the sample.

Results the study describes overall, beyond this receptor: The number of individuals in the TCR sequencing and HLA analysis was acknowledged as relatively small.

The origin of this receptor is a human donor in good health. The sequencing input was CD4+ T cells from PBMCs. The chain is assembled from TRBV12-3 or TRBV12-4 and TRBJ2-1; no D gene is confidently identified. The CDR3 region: CASSFSGSNEQFF. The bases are TGTGCCAGCAGTTTTTCTGGATCCAATGAGCAGTTCTTC.